This is a list of T cell receptor beta chains from one sample in a study of blood T cell repertoires in COVID-19. Data came from immunoSEQ multiplex PCR; TCRdb stores just in-frame clones and leaves some out. The sample lists 200,000 to 300,000 clones, around 86% occurring once. Sequenced sample: peripheral blood. The receptors originated from a man between 35 and 55 years old who had recovered from COVID-19. Both conserved end residues are part of each CDR3. Fields, in order: D gene, J gene, V gene, clone size, CDR3 protein, CDR3 DNA. The D gene is left open where the match is weak. Expanded clones are given a class, and other clones once, few, many or no size at all.

>NA|TRBJ1-1|TRBV7-9|NA
CASSWTDNTEAFF
TGTGCCAGCAGCTGGACAGACAACACTGAAGCTTTCTTT
>NA|TRBJ2-1|TRBV7-2|NA
CASRTPVAGSSYNEQFF
TGTGCCAGCAGGACCCCTGTTGCGGGTAGCTCCTACAATGAGCAGTTCTTC
>TRBD1|TRBJ1-5|TRBV7-8|once
CASSLWQGAPQPQHF
TGTGCCAGCAGCTTATGGCAGGGGGCGCCTCAGCCCCAGCATTTT
>TRBD2|TRBJ2-1|TRBV10-3|NA
CATGLAGVNEQFF
TGTGCCACGGGACTAGCGGGAGTCAATGAGCAGTTCTTC
>TRBD2|TRBJ2-1|TRBV5-6|NA
CASSLASGGRNEQFF
TGTGCCAGCAGCTTGGCTAGCGGGGGGCGCAATGAGCAGTTCTTC
>NA|TRBJ2-3|TRBV19|NA
CASRWTDSTDTQYF
TGTGCCAGTAGATGGACAGATAGCACAGATACGCAGTATTTT
>NA|TRBJ2-5|TRBV11-2|NA
CASSPRMLSGPKETQYF
TGTGCCAGCAGCCCCAGGATGCTTAGCGGCCCCAAAGAGACCCAGTACTTC
>TRBD2|TRBJ2-2|TRBV7-8|NA
CASSVRTSDHGELFF
TGTGCCAGCAGCGTGCGGACTAGCGACCACGGGGAGCTGTTTTTT
>TRBD2|TRBJ2-1|TRBV7-3|many
CASSYLLAGGLNEQFF
TGTGCCAGCAGCTACCTACTAGCGGGAGGGCTGAATGAGCAGTTCTTC
>TRBD2|TRBJ2-7|TRBV3-1/TRBV3-2|NA
CASSQAGGVLEQYF
TGTGCCAGCAGCCAAGCGGGGGGAGTACTCGAGCAGTACTTC
>NA|TRBJ1-6|TRBV7-8|NA
CASSLMVGGSSNSPLHF
TGTGCCAGCAGCTTAATGGTTGGGGGGAGTAGTAATTCACCCCTCCACTTT
>NA|TRBJ1-1|TRBV6-5|once
CASSQINRETEAFF
TGTGCCAGCAGTCAAATCAACAGGGAGACTGAAGCTTTCTTT
>TRBD1|TRBJ2-4|TRBV7-2|NA
CASSSRSGGAGYIQYF
TGTGCCAGCAGCTCAAGGTCAGGGGGCGCTGGGTACATTCAGTACTTC
>NA|TRBJ2-5|TRBV6-5|NA
CASSPGRETQYF
TGTGCCAGCAGTCCGGGTCGGGAGACCCAGTACTTC
>TRBD2|TRBJ2-5|TRBV3-1/TRBV3-2|NA
CASSQVLALAGETQYF
TGTGCCAGCAGCCAAGTATTGGCACTAGCGGGAGAGACCCAGTACTTC
>NA|TRBJ2-7|TRBV12-3/TRBV12-4|NA
CASRLQISYEQYF
TGTGCCAGCAGGTTACAGATCTCCTACGAGCAGTACTTC
>NA|TRBJ2-2|TRBV24-1|NA
CATSVALASTGELFF
TGTGCCACCAGTGTAGCCCTAGCAAGCACCGGGGAGCTGTTTTTT
>NA|TRBJ2-7|TRBV19|NA
CASSLRTGKSYEQYF
TGTGCCAGTAGTTTAAGGACTGGGAAATCCTACGAGCAGTACTTC
>TRBD1|TRBJ1-3|TRBV5-4|NA
CASSHRGSAGNTIYF
TGTGCCAGCAGCCACAGGGGGTCCGCTGGAAACACCATATATTTT
>NA|TRBJ1-1|TRBV12-3/TRBV12-4|NA
CASSPPGLSEAFF
TGTGCCAGCAGTCCCCCGGGTCTAAGCGAAGCTTTCTTT
>NA|TRBJ2-1|TRBV7-3|NA
CASSLSGHYNEQFF
TGTGCCAGCAGCTTAAGTGGCCATTACAATGAGCAGTTCTTC
>TRBD1|TRBJ1-5|TRBV6-5|few
CASSTSGTGNQPQHF
TGTGCCAGCAGCACATCCGGGACAGGGAATCAGCCCCAGCATTTT
>NA|TRBJ2-1|TRBV5-1|many
CASSLSILGPNEQFF
TGCGCCAGCAGCTTGTCTATTCTAGGCCCTAATGAGCAGTTCTTC
>TRBD1|TRBJ2-7|TRBV5-1|many
CASSLVQGAYEQYF
TGCGCCAGCAGCCTGGTACAGGGGGCCTACGAGCAGTACTTC
>NA|TRBJ2-7|TRBV5-6|NA
CASSFFEGTRDEQYF
TGTGCCAGCAGCTTCTTCGAGGGTACCCGGGACGAGCAGTACTTC
>NA|TRBJ2-5|TRBV5-4|NA
CASSREETQYF
TGTGCCAGCAGCCGAGAAGAGACCCAGTACTTC
>TRBD2|TRBJ2-3|TRBV7-3|NA
CASSPGLAGELSTDTQYF
TGTGCCAGCAGCCCAGGACTAGCGGGAGAGCTGAGCACAGATACGCAGTATTTT
>TRBD1|TRBJ2-7|TRBV28|NA
CASSFGTAYEQYF
TGTGCCAGCAGTTTCGGGACAGCATACGAGCAGTACTTC
>TRBD1|TRBJ2-3|TRBV7-2|NA
CASSLLTGGGDTQYF
TGTGCCAGCAGCTTGTTAACAGGGGGCGGAGATACGCAGTATTTT
>TRBD1|TRBJ1-2|TRBV27|NA
CASRAPGQINYGYTF
TGTGCCAGCAGGGCTCCGGGACAGATAAACTATGGCTACACCTTC
>TRBD2|TRBJ2-7|TRBV5-4|NA
CASSLGGSIPYEQYF
TGTGCCAGCAGCTTGGGCGGGAGCATCCCCTACGAGCAGTACTTC
>NA|TRBJ1-4|TRBV2|NA
CASSAGPNEKLFF
TGTGCCAGCAGCGCGGGCCCTAATGAAAAACTGTTTTTT
>TRBD2|TRBJ2-5|TRBV5-1|NA
CASSLEQRGASGTQYF
TGCGCCAGCAGCTTGGAACAGCGGGGGGCATCGGGGACCCAGTACTTC
>NA|TRBJ2-2|TRBV29-1|NA
CSATPGPRGGELFF
TGCAGCGCCACACCGGGCCCCCGGGGCGGGGAGCTGTTTTTT
>NA|TRBJ2-2|TRBV6-5|NA
CASSRGRFGELFF
TGTGCCAGCTCCAGGGGTAGATTCGGGGAGCTGTTTTTT
>TRBD1|TRBJ1-1|TRBV11-1|NA
CASSLGTGGGTEAFF
TGTGCCAGCAGCTTAGGAACAGGGGGGGGCACTGAAGCTTTCTTT
>NA|TRBJ2-2|TRBV27|NA
CASSLITGELFF
TGTGCCAGCAGTCTTATAACCGGGGAGCTGTTTTTT
>NA|TRBJ1-1|TRBV5-1|NA
CASSTEQRNTEAFF
TGCGCCAGCAGCACGGAGCAGAGGAACACTGAAGCTTTCTTT